This T cell receptor (beta chain) was found in a study of blood T cell repertoires in COVID-19. At the level of the study: Specimens from acute and convalescent COVID-19 originated in the United States, Italy and Spain. Sources were T cells, B-cell-depleted T cells, or PBMCs; the material itself was cDNA or gDNA.

The CDR3 is 16 residues long. Germline CDR1 and CDR2: MGHRA and YSYEKL. The V gene end was trimmed by 4 bases and the J gene end by 5 bases; junction bases not matched to a gene: 11. As processed by the authors: Nucleated cell number was recorded as an estimate derived from reference gene primer amplification. The protocol was immunoSEQ multiplex PCR, while the TCRdb copy is restricted to in-frame clones and leaves out a portion. V, J and clone size are those of that table, while D and trimming were read from the DNA. The sample has about 59,000 clones; approximately 83% are singletons. This sequence was found in a woman older than 75 with acute or convalescent COVID-19. The sequencing sample was made of peripheral blood. The chain recombines TRBV4-1 with TRBJ2-3; 8 nucleotides agree with TRBD2. CDR3 residues: CASSPDGAGGRDTQYF. CDR3 DNA: TGCGCCAGCAGCCCCGACGGGGCGGGGGGAAGAGATACGCAGTATTTT.